Included here is one TCR beta chain sequence, with context. This sample was included in a study of blood T cell repertoires in COVID-19. Study at large: T cells, B-cell-depleted T cells, or PBMCs provided the cDNA or gDNA that served as material.

The CDR3 extends over 15 amino acids. With 1 base clipped from V and 3 bases from J, the junction kept 4 bases outside the gene matches. CDR1 is SGHTA, CDR2 FQGNSA, per germline. Libraries were prepared by immunoSEQ multiplex PCR; TCRdb keeps only in-frame clonotypes and omits some of them. The sample has roughly 200,000 clones; 80% are singletons. The J gene is TRBJ2-7, the V gene TRBV7-2; 9 positions match TRBD2. Sequencing used peripheral blood. The clonotype was recovered from a man in his 60s with acute or convalescent COVID-19. In DNA, the CDR3 is TGTGCCAGCAGCTTAGATGCGGGGGGGTACTACGAGCAGTACTTC. Its translation is CASSLDAGGYYEQYF.